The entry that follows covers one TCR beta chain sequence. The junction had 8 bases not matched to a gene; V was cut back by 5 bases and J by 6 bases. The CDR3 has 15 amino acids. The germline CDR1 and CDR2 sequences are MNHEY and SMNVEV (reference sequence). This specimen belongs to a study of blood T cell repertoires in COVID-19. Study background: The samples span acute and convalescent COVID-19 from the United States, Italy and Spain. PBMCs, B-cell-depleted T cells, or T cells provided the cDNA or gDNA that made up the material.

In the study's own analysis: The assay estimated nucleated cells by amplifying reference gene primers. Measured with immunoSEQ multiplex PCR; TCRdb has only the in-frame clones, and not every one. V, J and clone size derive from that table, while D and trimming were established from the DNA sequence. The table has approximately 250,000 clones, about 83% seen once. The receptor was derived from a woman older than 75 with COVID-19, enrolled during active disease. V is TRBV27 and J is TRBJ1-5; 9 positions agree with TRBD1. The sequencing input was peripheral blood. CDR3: CASSPTGGARQPQHF. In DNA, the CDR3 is TGTGCCAGCAGTCCTACAGGGGGCGCCCGTCAGCCCCAGCATTTT.